These T cell receptor beta chains were read from a single sample in a study of blood T cell repertoires in COVID-19. Sequencing used immunoSEQ multiplex PCR; TCRdb keeps in-frame clones, though not all of them. The repertoire has 160,000 or so clones, approximately 85% of them found once; the top ten carry around 8.1%. Input material: peripheral blood. These receptor sequences come from a woman in her fifties or sixties with COVID-19, enrolled during active disease. Both conserved end residues are part of each CDR3. A D gene is named only where the DNA matches it firmly. Clone size is given for some rows only: seen once, a few or many times, or a class if the clone is expanded.

CDR3nt	CDR3aa	j_gene	d_gene	abundance	v_gene
TGTGCCAGCAGCGTAGGAGGATCGGCAGATACGCAGTATTTT	CASSVGGSADTQYF	TRBJ2-3	.	.	TRBV9
TGTGCCAGCAGCCTTCTCTGGGGCGCTGAAGCTTTCTTT	CASSLLWGAEAFF	TRBJ1-1	.	.	TRBV7-9
TGTGCCAGCAGTGCCGGGACTAGCGGGGGGGCGAATACGCAGTATTTT	CASSAGTSGGANTQYF	TRBJ2-3	TRBD2	.	TRBV2
TGTGCCAGCAGCCTCCACGGGGGCACTGAAGCTTTCTTT	CASSLHGGTEAFF	TRBJ1-1	.	.	TRBV7-9
TGTGCCAGTAGTAAGCTGGGGGCACTCGGCTACACCTTC	CASSKLGALGYTF	TRBJ1-2	.	.	TRBV19
TGTGCCAGCAGCTTGGCCCAGATCAATCAGCCCCAGCATTTT	CASSLAQINQPQHF	TRBJ1-5	.	.	TRBV5-5
TGTGCCAGCAACCCGGGACACCGATATCCCTACGAGCAGTACTTC	CASNPGHRYPYEQYF	TRBJ2-7	.	.	TRBV21-1
TGCAGCGCCCTTGGAGCGGGGCGCACAGATACGCAGTATTTT	CSALGAGRTDTQYF	TRBJ2-3	TRBD2	.	TRBV29-1
TGTGCCAGCAGCTTATACAGGAGCGAGCAGTACTTC	CASSLYRSEQYF	TRBJ2-7	.	.	TRBV11-1
TGTGCCAGCAGTTTAGACTCACCCTTTAGCAATCAGCCCCAGCATTTT	CASSLDSPFSNQPQHF	TRBJ1-5	.	.	TRBV28
TGTGCCTGGAACCAGGACAGGGGAGGCACTGAAGCTTTCTTT	CAWNQDRGGTEAFF	TRBJ1-1	TRBD1	.	TRBV30
TGTGGGGGCAGGGTAGGGATTTCACCCCTCCACTTT	CGGRVGISPLHF	TRBJ1-6	.	.	TRBV2
TGTGCCAGCAGTTCCCGACGGGAATTCACAGATACGCAGTATTTT	CASSSRREFTDTQYF	TRBJ2-3	.	.	TRBV6-5
TGTGCCAGCAGAGTGGCGGGAGACCCCCCCGAGCAGTACTTC	CASRVAGDPPEQYF	TRBJ2-7	TRBD2	once	TRBV28
TGTGCCAGCAGCCCGGGGCCAGCGGGGGCGCAGTATTTT	CASSPGPAGAQYF	TRBJ2-3	TRBD2	.	TRBV12-3/TRBV12-4
TGTGCCAGCACTTCGTCGTATGGCTACACCTTC	CASTSSYGYTF	TRBJ1-2	.	many	TRBV6-6
TGCAGCGTCCACCTCAGGACAGGATTGGGGGAACTGTTTTTT	CSVHLRTGLGELFF	TRBJ1-4	TRBD1	.	TRBV29-1
TGTGCCAGCAGCTTAGATGGGAGCGGGAGGAACATTCAGTACTTC	CASSLDGSGRNIQYF	TRBJ2-4	TRBD2	.	TRBV11-3
TGTGCCACCAGCGGAAGACTAGCGGGAGGGAGGGATACGCAGTATTTT	CATSGRLAGGRDTQYF	TRBJ2-3	TRBD2	.	TRBV15
TGTGCCAGCCTACGAGTAACAGGGGTAGTGAACACTGAAGCTTTCTTT	CASLRVTGVVNTEAFF	TRBJ1-1	TRBD1	.	TRBV7-9
TGTGCCAGCAGCCCCGGACTAGAAAGAGATACGCAGTATTTT	CASSPGLERDTQYF	TRBJ2-3	TRBD2	.	TRBV9
TGTGCCAGCAGTCTAGGGGGAATAGCGGGAGCCCCGTATTTT	CASSLGGIAGAPYF	TRBJ2-3	TRBD2	.	TRBV6-2/TRBV6-3
TGTGCCAGCAGTTCAGGGAGGAATGAAAAACTGTTTTTT	CASSSGRNEKLFF	TRBJ1-4	.	.	TRBV6-5
TGTGCCAGCAGTTTACCCCGCGGGGGAGGAACCGGGGAGCTGTTTTTT	CASSLPRGGGTGELFF	TRBJ2-2	TRBD2	once	TRBV28
TGTGCCAGCAGCAAGAGGACAGGGAGTAATGAGCAGTTCTTC	CASSKRTGSNEQFF	TRBJ2-1	TRBD1	.	TRBV5-4
TGTGCCACCAGCAGTGCCGGGACAGAACAAAATGAAAAACTGTTTTTT	CATSSAGTEQNEKLFF	TRBJ1-4	TRBD1	.	TRBV15
TGTGCCACCTCTGATAGCGGGATCCGCACAGATACGCAGTATTTT	CATSDSGIRTDTQYF	TRBJ2-3	TRBD2	.	TRBV19